This TCR beta chain was identified in a study of T cell repertoires in cytomegalovirus infection. Study background: The authors relied on CMV epitopes, both recently identified HLA-C-restricted and well-studied HLA-B-restricted. Whole-study results and caveats: Identification of carriers of CMV plus the relevant HLA was performed using cumulative public TCR beta family frequency.

TCRdb passed the reads through MiXCR, listing each CDR3 protein once. The sample comprises about 360,000 distinct CDR3 sequences, roughly 34% of which are singletons, and around an eighth rests with the top ten. A note on this clonotype: Its antigen is still unknown.

The CDR3 sequence is 14 residues long. The V gene's germline CDR1 is KGHDR and CDR2 SFDVKD. Trimming cost V 3 bases and J 3 bases, with 11 bases left between them. This sequence was found in a human donor in good health (CMV status not recorded). Some clones in this sample may be carry-over from other donors' samples. Sequencing used cultured PBMCs, obtained from culture after CMV antigen stimulation. This chain uses TRBV24-1 with TRBJ2-7, with D perhaps TRBD1 or TRBD2 (5 bases each). CDR3 bases: TGTGCCACCAGTGATGGGACGTTGAACTACGAGCAGTACTTC. Translation: CATSDGTLNYEQYF.